The rows below give T cell receptor beta chains drawn from one sample of a study of shared clonotypes between healthy human individuals. The repertoire was sequenced with immunoSEQ multiplex PCR; TCRdb's copy has only in-frame clones and lacks some. The table lists hundreds of thousands of clones, around 95% of them singletons. The sample was naive CD8+ T cells sorted from blood. These receptors were collected from a woman aged 25-40 years in good health. CDR3s leave out the opening cysteine and the closing phenylalanine or tryptophan.

j_call | v_call | cdr3_aa
TRBJ2-7 | TRBV11-2 | ASSQGQRYEQY
TRBJ2-3 | TRBV5-4 | ASSLRLGTGTDTQY
TRBJ2-7 | TRBV6-5 | ASSIQGPSYEQY
TRBJ2-1 | TRBV11-2 | ASSLGPASGSYNEQF
TRBJ2-7 | TRBV28 | ASSLWGGEQY
TRBJ2-1 | TRBV9 | ASSVGVAGEQF
TRBJ2-5 | TRBV27 | ASSLGTSRGETQY
TRBJ2-1 | TRBV5-6 | ASSRGLGNEQF
TRBJ2-5 | TRBV7-7 | ASSPGLAGGPGETQY
TRBJ2-2 | TRBV29-1 | SVVATGELF
TRBJ2-3 | TRBV28 | ASSSRTSGRAQTLADTQY
TRBJ2-5 | TRBV9 | ASSVEEERETQY
TRBJ2-7 | TRBV4-1 | ASSQARTSPSYEQY
. | TRBV1 | TSSQYPSAYSYEQY
TRBJ2-4 | TRBV7-9 | ATLALAKNIQY
TRBJ1-5 | TRBV19 | ASSVDSDSNQPQH
TRBJ1-5 | TRBV14 | ASSHRPDQPQH
TRBJ1-2 | TRBV5-4 | ASSPVGGDGYT
TRBJ2-5 | TRBV19 | ASSLDREETQY
TRBJ2-7 | TRBV28 | ASSFTSVYEQY
TRBJ1-2 | TRBV27 | ASSPDSPYSYT
TRBJ2-7 | TRBV7-2 | ASSLRLAGGSVQY
TRBJ1-1 | TRBV6-4 | ASSDSRNTEAF
TRBJ2-7 | TRBV7-9 | ASRGTLSYEQY
TRBJ1-2 | TRBV5-1 | ASSLSGRSYGYT
TRBJ2-1 | TRBV5-5 | ASSWDSRFSDEQF
TRBJ2-1 | TRBV4-2 | ASSQAGRGSYNEQF
TRBJ2-7 | TRBV30 | AWTSGLAGPYEQY
TRBJ1-1 | TRBV28 | ASSPAVAGDTEAF
TRBJ2-7 | TRBV5-4 | ASSLWGDDEQY
TRBJ2-7 | TRBV7-8 | ASSSSGLYEQY
TRBJ1-4 | TRBV7-9 | ASSPRSGTGGENEKLF
TRBJ2-7 | TRBV5-8 | ASSLPGESEQY
TRBJ2-7 | TRBV28 | ASSPVGSEQY
TRBJ2-5 | TRBV2 | ASSRGEGETQY
TRBJ2-7 | TRBV2 | ATKGETGGSYEQY
TRBJ2-1 | TRBV18 | ASSPPAGSSYNEQF
TRBJ2-2 | TRBV30 | AWSAGGGGELF
TRBJ2-7 | TRBV5-6 | ASSLGTSGIYEQY
TRBJ1-5 | TRBV4-1 | ASSQAPLGEGNQPQH
TRBJ1-5 | TRBV28 | ASSLEIGDQPQH
TRBJ2-6 | TRBV9 | ASRRGTGAGANVLT
TRBJ2-1 | TRBV20-1 | SASPYEQF
TRBJ2-7 | TRBV28 | ASSSLADTYEQY
TRBJ1-5 | TRBV5-6 | ASSLMTGVQPQH
TRBJ1-1 | TRBV19 | ASSIDEGLGEAF
TRBJ2-2 | TRBV7-6 | ASSGRLAGGTGELF
TRBJ2-7 | TRBV7-9 | ASSPESLGGAYYEQY
TRBJ1-4 | TRBV28 | ASSSYQEATNEKLF
TRBJ2-3 | TRBV29-1 | SVAGGQDLTDTQY
TRBJ2-7 | TRBV27 | ASRHRYTNRSSYEQY
TRBJ1-5 | TRBV6-5 | ASMDSRYSNQPQH
TRBJ2-7 | TRBV28 | ASSSDTSGRGGESYEQY
TRBJ2-5 | TRBV15 | ATSRESGGGETQY